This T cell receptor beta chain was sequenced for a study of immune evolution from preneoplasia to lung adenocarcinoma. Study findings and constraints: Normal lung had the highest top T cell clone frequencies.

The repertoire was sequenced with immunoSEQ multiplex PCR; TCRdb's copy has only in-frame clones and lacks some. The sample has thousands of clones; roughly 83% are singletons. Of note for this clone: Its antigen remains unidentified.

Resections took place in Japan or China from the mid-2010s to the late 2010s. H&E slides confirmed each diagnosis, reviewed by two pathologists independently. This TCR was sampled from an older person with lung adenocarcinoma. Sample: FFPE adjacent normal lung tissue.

The CDR3 spells CASSRAVAGGPQFF. The CDR3 region has the DNA TGTGCCAGCAGCCGGGCGGTAGCGGGAGGACCGCAGTTCTTC. The V call is TRBV7-9, the J call TRBJ2-1; 10 bases fit TRBD2. This CDR3 comprises 14 residues. Looked up from germline, CDR1 is SEHNR and CDR2 is FQNEAQ (reference sequence). Trimming removed 5 bases from V and 12 bases from J; junction bases left unmatched: 10.